Listed here are 15 T cell receptor beta chains from one sample, sequenced in a study of regulatory T cells in long-lasting Graves disease. This sample's time point: newly diagnosed GD, antithyroid drugs for less than 3 months. The TCR library was made from RNA extracted from PBMCs. Building the TCR beta libraries relied on iRepertoire HTBI primers, and CDR3 regions underwent Arm-PCR. TCRdb independently ran MiXCR on the multiplex PCR reads; one entry per CDR3 protein. Of roughly 510,000 distinct CDR3 sequences in the sample, roughly 16% were seen once. This sample was shared with a second study, whose subject was T cells in Graves' hyperthyroidism and ophthalmopathy.

The source was peripheral blood mononuclear cells (PBMCs), collected at new diagnosis, from a patient treated with antithyroid drugs. These receptors all come from a man between 18 and 29 years old with Graves disease.

The gene calls are TRBV27 and TRBJ2-1, with TRBD2 matching over 7 bases. The germline gives CDR1 MNHEY, CDR2 SMNVEV (reference sequence). CDR3 length equals 16 residues. V lost 6 bases to trimming and J lost 7 bases; unmatched junction nucleotides: 15. In DNA, the CDR3 is TGTGCCAGCAGCCAAGCTGCGGGAGTCGGTAGTAATGAGCAGTTCTTC. Encoded protein: CASSQAAGVGSNEQFF.

The rearrangement joins TRBV9 to TRBJ2-5; D possibly corresponds to TRBD1 (7 bases). The CDR3 totals 14 residues. V was trimmed by 3 bases and J by 4 bases, leaving 13 bases between them. CDR1 is SGDLS and CDR2 is YYNGEE in the germline V gene. The CDR3 protein is CASSAGGPSETQYF. In DNA, the CDR3 is TGTGCCAGCAGCGCAGGGGGGCCTTCAGAGACCCAGTACTTC.

Note on this clonotype: A clone one base away is much larger, so this may be a read error. The chain uses TRBV6-1 and TRBJ2-7, with D possibly TRBD2 on 6 matching bases. V lost 5 bases and J 2 bases, leaving 16 bases between the germline ends. This CDR3 contains 15 residues. Germline V lookup: CDR1 MNHNS, CDR2 SASEGT. CDR3 residues: CASSTLGRKAYEQYF. The CDR3 region has the DNA TGTGCCAGCAGTACCCTAGGGAGGAAGGCCTACGAGCAGTACTTC.

This clonotype was observed a handful of times. V is TRBV7-2 and J is TRBJ2-1; possible D gene TRBD2, 6 bases. V shed 4 bases and J shed 4 bases, with 11 bases lying between them. Germline V gene sequence: CDR1 SGHTA, CDR2 FQGNSA. The CDR3 has 14 amino acids. The CDR3 nucleotides read TGTGCCAGCAGCTCCCAAAGCGGGTACAATGAGCAGTTCTTC. Translated, it gives CASSSQSGYNEQFF.

This clonotype showed up just a few times. This rearrangement joins TRBV20-1 to TRBJ2-5; 9 bases agree with TRBD1. The CDR3 totals 17 residues. The germline V gene has CDR1 DFQATT and CDR2 SNEGSKA (reference sequence). With V trimmed by 2 bases and J by 2 bases, 12 bases remained unmatched. The CDR3 DNA follows: TGCAGTGCTAGAAGAGTCCACGGACAGGGGCTACAAGAGACCCAGTACTTC. Protein product: CSARRVHGQGLQETQYF.

In this sample, this clonotype turned up a few times. The J gene is TRBJ2-5, the V gene TRBV5-8; weak D call: TRBD1 (6 bases). This CDR3 is built from 14 residues. CDR1 is SGHTS and CDR2 is YDEGEE in the germline V gene. The V end was cut by 4 bases, the J end by 1 base, with 11 bases between. For the CDR3, the DNA is TGTGCCAGCAGCCTTACAGGGACCCAAGAGACCCAGTACTTC. This encodes CASSLTGTQETQYF.

A few counts support this clonotype. A much larger clone lies a single base off, so this may be a read error. The chain recombines TRBV28 with TRBJ2-7; D may be TRBD1 or TRBD2 (5 bases each). CDR3 length equals 15 residues. The V and J ends lost 2 bases and 8 bases respectively, with 19 bases between them. Germline V gene lookup returns CDR1 MDHEN and CDR2 SYDVKM. The CDR3 protein is CASSLPLRDLFKQYF. In nucleotides, the CDR3 is TGTGCCAGCAGTTTACCCCTCCGGGACCTCTTTAAGCAGTACTTC.

This clonotype occurred many times. This sequence joins TRBV7-9 and TRBJ2-5; perhaps TRBD1 as D (6 bases). This CDR3 region has 18 residues. Trimming removed 5 bases from V and 4 bases from J, with 26 bases in between. Germline lookup yields CDR1 SEHNR and CDR2 FQNEAQ (reference sequence). CDR3 DNA: TGTGCCAGCAGCCCGCCCCTCCAACAGGGACCAAGGGGAGAGACCCAGTACTTC. This gives the protein CASSPPLQQGPRGETQYF. Complete variable domain (other parts from reference TRBV7-9 and TRBJ2-5): DTGVSQNPRHKITKRGQNVTFRCDPISEHNRLYWYRQTLGQGPEFLTYFQNEAQLEKSRLLSDRFSAERPKGSFSTLEIQRTEQGDSAMYLCASSPPLQQGPRGETQYFGPGTRLLVL.

The gene calls are TRBV4-1 and TRBJ1-5; D unresolved. This CDR3 spans 13 amino acids. V lost 3 bases, J lost 10 bases, and 13 bases lay in between. Germline lookup yields CDR1 MGHRA and CDR2 YSYEKL. CDR3 sequence reads: CASSQEHDSPQHF. CDR3 in DNA: TGCGCCAGCAGCCAGGAACACGACTCCCCCCAGCATTTT.

The chain employs TRBV9 and TRBJ1-5, with D perhaps TRBD1 (6 bases). CDR3 length: 15 residues. The germline V gene encodes CDR1 SGDLS and CDR2 YYNGEE. V dropped 0 bases and J dropped 0 bases, with 7 bases sitting between them. The CDR3 spells CASSVEGGSNQPQHF. The CDR3 region has the DNA TGTGCCAGCAGCGTAGAGGGGGGTAGCAATCAGCCCCAGCATTTT.

In its sample, this clonotype was seen many times. This rearrangement joins TRBV12-3 or TRBV12-4 to TRBJ1-3; no reliable D call. Trimming cost V 0 bases and J 0 bases, with 3 bases left between them. This CDR3 spans 14 amino acids. In DNA form, the CDR3 reads TGTGCCAGCAGTTTAGCGCACTCTGGAAACACCATATATTTT. Residues: CASSLAHSGNTIYF.

The rearrangement links TRBV4-3 to TRBJ1-4; D is undetermined. The CDR3 contains 17 residues. The V and J ends lost 0 bases and 0 bases respectively, with 11 bases between them. Per the germline V gene, CDR1 is LGHNA and CDR2 is YSLEER. CDR3 amino acids: CASSQDVWFATNEKLFF. Written as DNA, the CDR3 is TGCGCCAGCAGCCAAGACGTTTGGTTCGCAACTAATGAAAAACTGTTTTTT.

As concerns this clonotype: A far larger clone lies a single base away; this is likely a read error. V is TRBV11-2 and J is TRBJ2-5; possibly TRBD1 for D (6 bases). Germline loops: CDR1 SGHAT, CDR2 FQNNGV. This CDR3 contains 15 residues. CDR3 nucleotide sequence: TGTGCCGGCAGCTTAAATCCGGACAGCCAAGAGACCCAGTACTTC. Translated: CAGSLNPDSQETQYF.

The table lists this clonotype with many counts. J is TRBJ2-3 and V is TRBV5-6, with D perhaps given as TRBD1 or TRBD2 (5 bases each). CDR3 length: 14 amino acids. Germline values: CDR1 SGHDT, CDR2 YYEEEE. The ends were cut back, 2 bases at V and 4 bases at J, with 11 bases in the middle. This chain's CDR3 is CASSLTGQADTQYF. DNA for the CDR3: TGTGCCAGCAGCTTAACGGGGCAGGCAGATACGCAGTATTTT. Together with reference TRBV5-6 and TRBJ2-3, the CDR3 gives the full variable domain: DAGVTQSPTHLIKTRGQQVTLRCSPKSGHDTVSWYQQALGQGPQFIFQYYEEEERQRGNFPDRFSGHQFPNYSSELNVNALLLGDSALYLCASSLTGQADTQYFGPGTRLTVL.

This clonotype showed up many times. V and J are TRBV20-1 and TRBJ1-5; D possibly corresponds to TRBD1 (6 bases). The CDR3 runs 13 residues. Looked up from germline, CDR1 is DFQATT and CDR2 is SNEGSKA (reference sequence). Trimming cost V 3 bases and J 4 bases, with 10 bases left between them. The CDR3 DNA sequence: TGCAGTGCTAGGGAACAGGGAAATCAGCCCCAGCATTTT. Its translation: CSAREQGNQPQHF.